This TCR beta chain was sequenced in a study of blood T cell repertoires in COVID-19. Study details: In each case, the material was cDNA or gDNA derived from T cells, B-cell-depleted T cells, or PBMCs.

The table came from immunoSEQ multiplex PCR; TCRdb's copy has only in-frame clones and leaves some out. The sample has around 400,000 clones, 80% to 95% seen once. Ages ranged from roughly 18 to 100 years, with residence in 24 US areas. A COVID-19 case was met by exposed participants within 2 weeks before study entry. Trimming cost V 5 bases and J 7 bases; bases outside gene matches: 5. The V gene's germline CDR1 is SEHNR and CDR2 FQNEAQ (reference sequence). The CDR3 totals 14 residues. The sequenced sample was PBMCs or T cells enriched from blood (not recorded which). V and J are TRBV7-9 and TRBJ1-2; TRBD1 agrees at 12 bases. This clonotype was sampled from a woman aged 40 to 50 who had been exposed to COVID-19. CDR3 nucleotides: TGTGCCAGCAGCCGGGGACAGGGGGCTACTGGCTACACCTTC. Protein product: CASSRGQGATGYTF.